These T cell receptor beta chains were read from a single sample in a study of cytomegalovirus exposure and HLA in healthy donors. Using immunoSEQ multiplex PCR, the repertoire was profiled, and TCRdb retains in-frame clones only, with some absent. The table lists 150,000 to 200,000 clones, roughly 84% of them singletons. The sequencing input was PBMCs. The receptors were gathered from a girl under two years old in good health and CMV-seronegative. Each CDR3 is given with its conserved first and last residue. Each record gives: D gene, clone size, J gene, V gene, CDR3 DNA, CDR3 protein. A D gene is named only where the DNA matches it firmly. Clone size, where shown, is once, few, many, or a class for clones that have expanded.

>TRBD2|.|TRBJ2-1|TRBV2
TGTGCCAGCCTTACGACTAGCGGGAACAATGAGCAGTTCTTC
CASLTTSGNNEQFF
>.|once|TRBJ1-3|TRBV5-4
TGTGCCAGCAGCTCCGCGGCACAGGGAGCTGGAAACACCATATATTTT
CASSSAAQGAGNTIYF
>.|.|TRBJ1-1|TRBV21-1
TGTGCCAGCAGCAAAGGTCGGGGTAGGGAGAACACTGAAGCTTTCTTT
CASSKGRGRENTEAFF
>TRBD1|.|TRBJ2-5|TRBV15
TGTGCCACCAGCAGGACAGGGGACGGAGAGACCCAGTACTTC
CATSRTGDGETQYF
>.|.|TRBJ2-2|TRBV5-1
TGCGCCAGCAGCTTTTTAGGCGTGCGGCGGGACACCGGGGAGCTGTTTTTT
CASSFLGVRRDTGELFF
>TRBD2|.|TRBJ2-2|TRBV7-8
TGTGCCAGCAGCCCCCTACTAGCGGGGAACACCGGGGAGCTGTTTTTT
CASSPLLAGNTGELFF
>.|.|TRBJ1-2|TRBV21-1
TGTGCCAGCAGCAAAGTAGGAGGGGACAGGGGGCATGACTATGGCTACACCTTC
CASSKVGGDRGHDYGYTF
>TRBD1|.|TRBJ1-2|TRBV11-2
TGTGCCAGCAGCTTTGGGACAGGGGACAACTATGGCTACACCTTC
CASSFGTGDNYGYTF
>.|.|TRBJ2-2|TRBV15
TGTGCCACCAGCAGAATAAGAACAGGGAACACCGGGGAGCTGTTTTTT
CATSRIRTGNTGELFF
>TRBD1|.|TRBJ1-4|TRBV28
TGTGCCAGCAGGAAGGACAGGGTGGGAGAAAAACTGTTTTTT
CASRKDRVGEKLFF
>TRBD1|.|TRBJ2-7|TRBV9
TGTGCCAGCAGCCCGGACAGGGTGGGCCACGAGCAGTACTTC
CASSPDRVGHEQYF
>.|.|TRBJ1-1|TRBV9
TGTGCCAGCAGGCCGAGCAGGGGTAAGAACACTGAAGCTTTCTTT
CASRPSRGKNTEAFF
>.|.|TRBJ1-2|TRBV19
TGTGCCAGTAGTATCTTGCCCCCGGGGGACCTTAACTATGGCTACACCTTC
CASSILPPGDLNYGYTF
>TRBD2|.|TRBJ2-1|TRBV28
TGTGCCAGCAGTTTACTAGCGGGAGGGTATAATGAGCAGTTCTTC
CASSLLAGGYNEQFF
>TRBD2|.|TRBJ2-7|TRBV5-4
TGTGCCAGCAGCTTGTATAGCGGGAACTACGAGCAGTACTTC
CASSLYSGNYEQYF
>.|.|TRBJ2-3|TRBV6-5
TGTGCCAGCAGCTCTATGTACTCTCGAACAGATACGCAGTATTTT
CASSSMYSRTDTQYF
>.|.|TRBJ2-7|TRBV30
TGTGCCTGGAGTCTCCCTCCCGGACAGTCCCCCGAGCAGTACTTC
CAWSLPPGQSPEQYF
>.|.|TRBJ1-1|TRBV5-1
TGCGCCAGCAGCTTGGCGGAGTCGTCTGAAGCTTTCTTT
CASSLAESSEAFF
>TRBD2|.|TRBJ2-5|TRBV5-4
TGTGCCAGCAGGAAGGGGTACGGGAGGGAAGAGACCCAGTACTTC
CASRKGYGREETQYF
>.|.|TRBJ1-1|TRBV6-6
TGTGCCAGCAGTTACTCTCGCACAGGGAACACTGAAGCTTTCTTT
CASSYSRTGNTEAFF
>.|.|TRBJ2-3|TRBV13
TGTGCCAGCAGCTTAGGCCGGTTCGGGGGAACCACAGATACGCAGTATTTT
CASSLGRFGGTTDTQYF
>.|.|TRBJ1-1|TRBV7-9
TGTGCCAGCAGCGAGCAGAACACTGAAGCTTTCTTT
CASSEQNTEAFF
>.|.|TRBJ1-3|TRBV7-8
TGTGCCAGCAGCAGCAGGGTGTATGGAAACACCATATATTTT
CASSSRVYGNTIYF
>TRBD1|.|TRBJ1-5|TRBV19
TGTGCCAGTAGTATAGCAGGGGGCCGGCAGCCCCAGCATTTT
CASSIAGGRQPQHF
>.|.|TRBJ2-7|TRBV7-2
TGTGCCAGCAGCTTAGTTGGCGGGACCTACGGGCAGTACTTC
CASSLVGGTYGQYF
>.|.|TRBJ1-1|TRBV10-3
TGTGCCGTTAGAGCAGACATGAACACTGAAGCTTTCTTT
CAVRADMNTEAFF
>TRBD2|.|TRBJ2-3|TRBV27
TGTGCCAGCAGTCCCGGGACTAGCGGGAGGGCCCTCCCAGATACGCAGTATTTT
CASSPGTSGRALPDTQYF
>TRBD2|.|TRBJ2-7|TRBV7-6
TGTGCCAGCAGCTCCGGACTAGCGGGCCCCCTTGACGAGCAGTACTTC
CASSSGLAGPLDEQYF
>.|.|TRBJ1-2|TRBV20-1
TGCAGTGCTAGATCCAGCTATGGCTACACCTTC
CSARSSYGYTF
>.|.|TRBJ1-6|TRBV21-1
TGTGCCAGCCGGGTGAGGGGGTCACCCCTCCACTTT
CASRVRGSPLHF
>TRBD1|.|TRBJ1-5|TRBV9
TGTGCCAGCAGCGTCCAGGGGGATCAGCCCCAGCATTTT
CASSVQGDQPQHF
>TRBD2|.|TRBJ2-3|TRBV9
TGTGCCAGCAGTCCCCCTAGCGGAACAACTAGCACAGATACGCAGTATTTT
CASSPPSGTTSTDTQYF
>TRBD2|once|TRBJ2-1|TRBV10-3
TGTGCCATCAGTTTGGCGGGGGGGCAGAATGAGCAGTTCTTC
CAISLAGGQNEQFF
>.|.|TRBJ2-3|TRBV2
TGTGCCAGCATTAAGACGGGGAGCACAGATACGCAGTATTTT
CASIKTGSTDTQYF
>TRBD2|.|TRBJ2-7|TRBV4-2
TGTGCCAGCAGCCAAGATGTAGTGGCTAGCGGGAGTTCCGAGCAGTACTTC
CASSQDVVASGSSEQYF
>.|.|TRBJ1-6|TRBV5-1
TGCGCCAGCAGCCCGCAGACAGTCAATAATTCACCCCTCCACTTT
CASSPQTVNNSPLHF
>TRBD2|.|TRBJ2-5|TRBV27
TGTGCCAGCAGTCCCCGGACTAGCGTGGCCCCAGAGACCCAGTACTTC
CASSPRTSVAPETQYF
>TRBD2|.|TRBJ2-2|TRBV6-1
TGTGCCAGCAGTGATTCTCCGGGGACTAGCGGGAACACCGGGGAGCTGTTTTTT
CASSDSPGTSGNTGELFF